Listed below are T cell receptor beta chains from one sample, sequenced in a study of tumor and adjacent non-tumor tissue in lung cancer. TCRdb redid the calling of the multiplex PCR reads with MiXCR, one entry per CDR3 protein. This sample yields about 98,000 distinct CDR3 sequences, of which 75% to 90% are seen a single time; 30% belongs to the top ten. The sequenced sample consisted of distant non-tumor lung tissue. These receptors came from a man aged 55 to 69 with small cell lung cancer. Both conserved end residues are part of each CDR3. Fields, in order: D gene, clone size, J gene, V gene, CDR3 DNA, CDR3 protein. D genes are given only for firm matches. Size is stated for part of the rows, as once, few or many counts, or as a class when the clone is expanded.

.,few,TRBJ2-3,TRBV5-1,TGCGCCAGCAGCCTCAGCCTGAGGGGTGCAGGGGATACGCAGTATTTT,CASSLSLRGAGDTQYF
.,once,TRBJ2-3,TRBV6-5,TGTGCCAACAGTTACTCAGGGACATCCACAGATACGCACTATTTT,CANSYSGTSTDTHYF
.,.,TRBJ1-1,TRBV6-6,TGTACCAGCAGTTCTACGGCAGGTGTCATCACTGAAGCTTTCTTT,CTSSSTAGVITEAFF
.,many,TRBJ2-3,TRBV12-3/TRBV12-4,TGTGCCAGCAGTTTTGATTGGGGCGCGAGGACAGATACGCAGTATTTT,CASSFDWGARTDTQYF
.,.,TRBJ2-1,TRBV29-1,TGCAGCGTCGAAGTTGGCGGGGTAATCTCCTACAATGGGCAGTTCTTC,CSVEVGGVISYNGQFF
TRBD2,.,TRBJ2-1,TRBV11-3,TGTGCCAGTAGCTCTAGCGGGGTAACCTACAATGAGCAGTTCTTC,CASSSSGVTYNEQFF
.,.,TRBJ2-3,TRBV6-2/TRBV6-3,TGTGCCAGCAGTTACGGGGCTATCAGCACAGATACGCAGTATTTT,CASSYGAISTDTQYF
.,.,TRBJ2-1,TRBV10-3,TGTGACATCAGTGAGGGTACCCCCTACTACAATGAGCACTTCTTC,CDISEGTPYYNEHFF
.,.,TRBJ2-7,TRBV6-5,TGTGTCAGCAGCCGGATGCCACCACAGGGCAGGTCCTACGAGCAGTACTTC,CVSSRMPPQGRSYEQYF
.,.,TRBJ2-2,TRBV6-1,TGTGCCAGCATCCTGGTCGGGGAGTTGTATTTT,CASILVGELYF
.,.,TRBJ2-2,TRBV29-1,TGCAGCGTCAGGTCAGCGAACACCGGGGAGCTGTCTTTT,CSVRSANTGELSF
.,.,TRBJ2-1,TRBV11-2,TGTGCCCGCAGCTTAGGGGCGGCGGACCTAAAGATCTTC,CARSLGAADLKIF
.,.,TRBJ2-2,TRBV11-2,TGTGGCATCACCTTAGGTTCCGGGGAGCTGTTTTTT,CGITLGSGELFF
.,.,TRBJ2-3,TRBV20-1,TGCAGTGCTATTGGGCGGAGACACACAGATACGCAGTATTTT,CSAIGRRHTDTQYF
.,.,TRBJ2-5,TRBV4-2,TGTACCAGCAGTAAGGGGAGCAGGCAAGAGACCCAGTACTTC,CTSSKGSRQETQYF
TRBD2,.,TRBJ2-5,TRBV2,TGTGCCAGCAGCATCCTAGCGGGAGGGGAGACCCAGTACTTC,CASSILAGGETQYF
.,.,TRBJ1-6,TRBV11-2,TGTGCCAGCAGCTTAGTGTGGGGAGGATATAAATCACCCCTCCACTTT,CASSLVWGGYKSPLHF
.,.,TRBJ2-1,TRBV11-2,TGTGCCAGCAGCTGGGCAGAGAGCTCCTACAATGAGCAGTTCTTC,CASSWAESSYNEQFF
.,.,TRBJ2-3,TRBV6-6,TGTGCCAGCAGTTACACTGGGGGGGGCACAGGTACGCAATATTTT,CASSYTGGGTGTQYF
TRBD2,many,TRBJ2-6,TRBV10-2,TGCGCCAGCAGTGAGTCGGGTACTAGCGGTACCCGCTCTGGGGCCAACGTCCTGACTTTC,CASSESGTSGTRSGANVLTF
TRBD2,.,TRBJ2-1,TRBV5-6,TGTGCCAGCAGCTTGAGTGGGAGGGCCGCCGGTGAGCAGTTCTTC,CASSLSGRAAGEQFF
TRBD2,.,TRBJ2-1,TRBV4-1,TGTGCCATCAGCCAAACCGGGACTAGGGGTAATGAGCAGTTCTTC,CAISQTGTRGNEQFF
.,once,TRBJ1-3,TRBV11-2,TGTGCCAGCAGTTCAGGAGAGATAAACACCATATATTTT,CASSSGEINTIYF
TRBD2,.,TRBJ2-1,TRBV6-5,TGTGCCATCAGTTATCCGATCTGGGGACTAGCGGACAATGAGCAGTTCTTC,CAISYPIWGLADNEQFF
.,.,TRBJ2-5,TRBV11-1,TGTGCCAGCAACTTAATAGGGTCCCAAAGAAGATTTCAAGAGACCCAGTACTTC,CASNLIGSQRRFQETQYF
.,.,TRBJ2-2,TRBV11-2,TGTGCCAGCAGCCTAGAGTCGGCTGGGAAGCTGTTTTTT,CASSLESAGKLFF
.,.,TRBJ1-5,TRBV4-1,TGCACCAGCAGGCAGGGGATGTCTCAGCCCCAACATTTT,CTSRQGMSQPQHF
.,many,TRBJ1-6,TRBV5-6,TGTGCCAGCAGCGAGACTACAAGGGGCGGGTCACCCCTCCACTTT,CASSETTRGGSPLHF
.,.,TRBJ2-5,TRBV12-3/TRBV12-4,TGTGCCAGCAGTTTAATGGAGGGGGAAGAGGCCCAGTATTTC,CASSLMEGEEAQYF
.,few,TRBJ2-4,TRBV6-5,TGTGCCAGCAGTTACTTGGGGGAGTCGAGCATTCAATACTTC,CASSYLGESSIQYF
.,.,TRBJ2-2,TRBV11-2,TGTGTCAGCAGCTTCGTGTGGTGGAACGCCGGGGAGCTGTTTTTT,CVSSFVWWNAGELFF
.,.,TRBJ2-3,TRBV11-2,TGTGCCAGCAGCTCAATTCTAGGAGGGGGAGCAGATACGCAGTATTTT,CASSSILGGGADTQYF
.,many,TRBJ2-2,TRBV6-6,TGTGCCATCAAGACTGTCACCGGGGAGCTGTTTTTT,CAIKTVTGELFF
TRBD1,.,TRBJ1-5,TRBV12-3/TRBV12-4,TGTGCCAGCACTTTATCGGGCAGGGGACAGCCCAAGCATTTT,CASTLSGRGQPKHF
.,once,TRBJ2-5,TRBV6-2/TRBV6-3,TGTGCCAGCTGTTACTACAGGACCCAAGAGATCCAGTACTTC,CASCYYRTQEIQYF
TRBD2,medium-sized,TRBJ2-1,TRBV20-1,TGCAGTGCTGTTGGGACTAGCGGGAGTGATGAGCAGTTCTTC,CSAVGTSGSDEQFF
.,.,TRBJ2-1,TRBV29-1,TGCAGCGTTGTAATTATATCACCAGCGAGTAATGAGCAATTCTTC,CSVVIISPASNEQFF
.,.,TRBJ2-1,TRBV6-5,TGTGCCACCAATTACTCTGGGGAAGTGGGTAATGAGCAGTTCTTC,CATNYSGEVGNEQFF
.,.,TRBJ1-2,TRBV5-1,TGCGCCAGCAGCTTGGGAGACGGTTATGGCTACACCTTC,CASSLGDGYGYTF
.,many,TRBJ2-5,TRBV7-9,TGTGCCAGCAGCTTTTTTACGGGCGTGTACCAAGAGACCCAGTACTTC,CASSFFTGVYQETQYF
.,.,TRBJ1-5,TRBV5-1,TGCGCCAGCAGCTTGGGGGGGGGCAATCAGCCCGAGCATTTT,CASSLGGGNQPEHF
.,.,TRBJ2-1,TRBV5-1,TGCGCCAGCAGCTTTAGGAGAGGGCCTGCGTACAATGAGGAGTTCTTC,CASSFRRGPAYNEEFF
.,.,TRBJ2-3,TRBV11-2,TGCGCCATCAGCTTGGGCCCGGCAGGAGGGGTTCCAGATACGCAGTATTTT,CAISLGPAGGVPDTQYF
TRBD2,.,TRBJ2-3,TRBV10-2,TGCGCCAGCACTTCTACGGGGCTAGCGGGAGTGGGTACGCAGTATTTT,CASTSTGLAGVGTQYF
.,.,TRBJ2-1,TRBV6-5,TGTGCCGGCAGTTACTCGATCTGGGGATTATCGGACAATGAGCAGTTCTTC,CAGSYSIWGLSDNEQFF
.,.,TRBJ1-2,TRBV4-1,TGCGCCAGCGGCCAACCGGACAGCGTCTATCGCTACACCTTC,CASGQPDSVYRYTF
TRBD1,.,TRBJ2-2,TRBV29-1,TGCAGCTTCCGGGACAGGGGGCCCGGGGAGCTGTTTTTT,CSFRDRGPGELFF
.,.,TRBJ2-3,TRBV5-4,TGTACCAGCAGCTTGGGTCTGGGAGCCTTGTTAGATACGCAGTATTTT,CTSSLGLGALLDTQYF
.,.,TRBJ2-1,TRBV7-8,TGTGCCAGCAGTTCGAGCGGGACGGCCGGGGGCTATGAGGAGTTCTTC,CASSSSGTAGGYEEFF
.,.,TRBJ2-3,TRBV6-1,TGTGCCAACAGCTCCCTAAGGGCGGGACTCTTGGGTTCGGAGCAGCAGTATTTT,CANSSLRAGLLGSEQQYF
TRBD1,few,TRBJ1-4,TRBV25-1,TGTGCCAGCAGTGAGGACAGGCCTAATGAAAAACTGTTTTTT,CASSEDRPNEKLFF
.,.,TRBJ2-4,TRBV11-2,TGTGCCAGCAGCTTAGTGGCAGCGAGCATTCAGTACTTC,CASSLVAASIQYF
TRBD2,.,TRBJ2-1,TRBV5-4,TGTGCCAGCAGCCTTCTAGCGGGAGGGGGCAACGAGCAGTTCTTC,CASSLLAGGGNEQFF